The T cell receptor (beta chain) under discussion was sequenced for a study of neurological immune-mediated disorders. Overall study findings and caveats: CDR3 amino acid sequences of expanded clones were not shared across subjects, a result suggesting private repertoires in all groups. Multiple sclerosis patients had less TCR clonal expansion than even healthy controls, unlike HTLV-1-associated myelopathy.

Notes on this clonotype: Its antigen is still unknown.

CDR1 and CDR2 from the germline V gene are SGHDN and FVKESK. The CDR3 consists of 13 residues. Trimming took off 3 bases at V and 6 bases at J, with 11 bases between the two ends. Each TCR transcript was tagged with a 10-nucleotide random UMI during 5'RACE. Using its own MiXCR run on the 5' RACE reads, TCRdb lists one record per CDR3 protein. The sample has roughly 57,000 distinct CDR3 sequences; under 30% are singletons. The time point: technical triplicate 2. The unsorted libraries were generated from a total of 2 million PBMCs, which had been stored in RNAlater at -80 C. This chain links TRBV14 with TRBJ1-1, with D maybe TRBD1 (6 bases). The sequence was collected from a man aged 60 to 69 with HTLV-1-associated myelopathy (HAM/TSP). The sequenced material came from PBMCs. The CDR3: CASSHRDNPEAFF. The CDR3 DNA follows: TGTGCCAGCAGCCACCGGGACAACCCTGAAGCTTTCTTT.